This T cell receptor (beta chain) was obtained from a study of cytomegalovirus exposure and HLA in healthy donors. Primers included in the PCR were 60 Vbeta and 13 Jbeta primers. The data were produced by immunoSEQ multiplex PCR, yet TCRdb's version contains in-frame clones alone and is incomplete. The sample has around 100,000 clones, about 83% seen once; the top ten hold over 4%. A word on this clone: Its antigen is unidentified.

Germline trimming cut 0 bases from V and 5 bases from J; bases unmatched to any gene: 0. The CDR3 extends over 16 amino acids. In germline, CDR1 is KGHSH, CDR2 LQKENI. Points from the study as a whole: Researchers reported in a later analysis that a missense DCLRE1C variant was tied to TCR beta V- and J-gene trimming. It was only CMV serostatus that was available as immune exposure information. Most sequenced TCRs were rare (though some public TCRs occurred in many donors). Among TCR beta chains, those listed as cytomegalovirus-associated numbered over 150.

This receptor was obtained from a female donor in good health and CMV-seropositive. V is TRBV18 and J is TRBJ2-2; TRBD2 agrees at 13 bases. Sequenced input: PBMCs. The CDR3 nucleotides are TGTGCCAGCTCACCACCGGGACTAGCGGGAACCGGGGAGCTGTTTTTT. Translated: CASSPPGLAGTGELFF.